This T cell receptor (beta chain) was identified during a study of blood T cell repertoires in COVID-19. Study-wide context: Samples came from the United States, Italy and Spain, spanning acute and convalescent COVID-19.

Germline assignment: CDR1 SGHRS and CDR2 YFSETQ. J was trimmed by 5 bases and V by 1 base; bases with no gene match: 7. CDR3 length: 15 amino acids. Study processing details: Amplification of reference gene primers was used by the study to estimate nucleated cell counts. TCRdb keeps only in-frame clones here, not all; method: immunoSEQ multiplex PCR. D and trimming come from the DNA, and the V and J calls and clone size come from that table. Seen here are around 120,000 clones, 75% to 90% observed once, and the top ten hold approximately 2.2%. The TCR originated in a woman between 50 and 59 years old who had recovered from COVID-19. The chain recombines TRBV5-1 with TRBJ2-5, with 8 bases fitting TRBD2. Sample: PBMCs or T cells enriched from blood (not recorded which). The CDR3 coding sequence is TGCGCCAGCAGCTTGAGGTTAGCGGGGATCGAGACCCAGTACTTC. Translated, it gives CASSLRLAGIETQYF. Together with reference TRBV5-1 and TRBJ2-5, the CDR3 gives the full variable domain: KAGVTQTPRYLIKTRGQQVTLSCSPISGHRSVSWYQQTPGQGLQFLFEYFSETQRNKGNFPGRFSGRQFSNSRSEMNVSTLELGDSALYLCASSLRLAGIETQYFGPGTRLLVL.